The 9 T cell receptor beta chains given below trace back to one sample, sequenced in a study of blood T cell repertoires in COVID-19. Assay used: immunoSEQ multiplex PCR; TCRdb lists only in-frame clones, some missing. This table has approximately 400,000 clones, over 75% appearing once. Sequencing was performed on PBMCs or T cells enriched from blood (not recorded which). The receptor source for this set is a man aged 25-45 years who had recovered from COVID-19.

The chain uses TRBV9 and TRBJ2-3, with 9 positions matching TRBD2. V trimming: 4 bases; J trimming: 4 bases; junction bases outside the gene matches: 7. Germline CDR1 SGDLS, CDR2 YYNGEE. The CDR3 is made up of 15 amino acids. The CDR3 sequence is CASSRAGGPADTQYF. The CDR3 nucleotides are TGTGCCAGCAGCCGGGCGGGGGGGCCCGCAGATACGCAGTATTTT.

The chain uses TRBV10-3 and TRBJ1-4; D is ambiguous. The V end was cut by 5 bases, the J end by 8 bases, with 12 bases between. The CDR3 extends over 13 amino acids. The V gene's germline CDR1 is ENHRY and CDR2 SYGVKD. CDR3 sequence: CAISSPGREKLFF. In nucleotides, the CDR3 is TGTGCCATCAGTTCCCCAGGTCGGGAAAAACTGTTTTTT.

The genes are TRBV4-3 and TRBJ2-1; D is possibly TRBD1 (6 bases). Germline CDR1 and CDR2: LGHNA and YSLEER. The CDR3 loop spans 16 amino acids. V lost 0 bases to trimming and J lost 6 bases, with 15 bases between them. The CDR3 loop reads CASSQEGDNSGNEQFF. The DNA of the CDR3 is TGCGCCAGCAGCCAAGAGGGGGACAATTCAGGCAATGAGCAGTTCTTC.

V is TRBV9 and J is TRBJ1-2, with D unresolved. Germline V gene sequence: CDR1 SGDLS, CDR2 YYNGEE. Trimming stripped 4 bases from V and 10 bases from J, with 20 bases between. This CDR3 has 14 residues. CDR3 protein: CASSTHKTRSDYTF. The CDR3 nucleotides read TGTGCCAGCAGCACGCACAAGACAAGGTCCGACTACACCTTC.

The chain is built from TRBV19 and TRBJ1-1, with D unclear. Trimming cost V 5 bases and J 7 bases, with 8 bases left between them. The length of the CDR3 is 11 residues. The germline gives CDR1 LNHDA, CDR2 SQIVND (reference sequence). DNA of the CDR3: TGTGCCAGTAGTTCGGTGGTTGAAGCTTTCTTT. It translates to CASSSVVEAFF.

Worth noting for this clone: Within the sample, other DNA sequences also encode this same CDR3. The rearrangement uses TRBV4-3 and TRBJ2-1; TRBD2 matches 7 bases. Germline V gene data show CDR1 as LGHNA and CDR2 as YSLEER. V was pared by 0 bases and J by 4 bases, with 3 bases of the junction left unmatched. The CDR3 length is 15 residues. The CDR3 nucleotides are TGCGCCAGCAGCCAAGAAACGGGGGGATACAATGAGCAGTTCTTC. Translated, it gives CASSQETGGYNEQFF.

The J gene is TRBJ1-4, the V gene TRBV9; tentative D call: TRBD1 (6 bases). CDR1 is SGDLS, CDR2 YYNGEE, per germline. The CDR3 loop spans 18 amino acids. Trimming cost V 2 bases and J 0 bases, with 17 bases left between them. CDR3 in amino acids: CASSVLQGQSATNEKLFF. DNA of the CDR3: TGTGCCAGCAGCGTTTTACAGGGACAATCCGCAACTAATGAAAAACTGTTTTTT.

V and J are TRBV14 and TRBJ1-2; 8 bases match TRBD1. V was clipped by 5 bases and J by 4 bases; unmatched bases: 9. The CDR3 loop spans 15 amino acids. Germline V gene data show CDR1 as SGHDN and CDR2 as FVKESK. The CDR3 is CASSSRTGFRYGYTF. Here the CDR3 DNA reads TGTGCCAGCAGCTCCCGGACAGGGTTTCGCTATGGCTACACCTTC. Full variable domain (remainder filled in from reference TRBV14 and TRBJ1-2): EAGVTQFPSHSVIEKGQTVTLRCDPISGHDNLYWYRRVMGKEIKFLLHFVKESKQDESGMPNNRFLAERTGGTYSTLKVQPAELEDSGVYFCASSSRTGFRYGYTFGSGTRLTVV.

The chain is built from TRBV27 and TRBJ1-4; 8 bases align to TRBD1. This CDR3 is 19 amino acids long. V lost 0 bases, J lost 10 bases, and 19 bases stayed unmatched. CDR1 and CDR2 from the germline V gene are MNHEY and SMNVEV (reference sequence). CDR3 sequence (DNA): TGTGCCAGCAGTTTATCCGGACAGGGAATTCGAGCGGAAGCTGGAAAACTGTTTTTT. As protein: CASSLSGQGIRAEAGKLFF.